The clone carrying this TCR beta chain appeared once. Its specificity is unknown. Clones were sequenced by immunoSEQ multiplex PCR, and TCRdb holds only the in-frame ones, with some missing. The table records millions of clones, just over 90% of them present only once. This entry belongs to a study of shared clonotypes between healthy human individuals. Findings and caveats of the study: Sampling covered blood only; tissue repertoires likely differ. Deeper or shallower sequencing was expected to change how clonotypes are shared among donors.

Only CD45RO-negative cells positively selected for CCR7 counted as naive CD8 cells, so terminally differentiated effector memory CD45RA+ cells were excluded. CDR1 is SGHNT and CDR2 is YYREEE in the germline V gene (reference sequence). Trimming cost V 4 bases and J 2 bases, with 12 bases left between them. The CDR3 length is 15 residues. This chain connects TRBV5-4 to TRBJ2-2; tentatively, D is TRBD1 or TRBD2 (6 bases each). The sequencing sample was made of naive CD8+ T cells from PBMCs. The sequence derives from a man aged 18 to 29 in good health. Some clones in this sample may be carry-over from other donors' samples. As DNA, the CDR3 is TGTGCCAGCAGCCGGCCGGGGGCTAACACCGGGGAGCTGTTTTTT. This codes for CASSRPGANTGELFF.